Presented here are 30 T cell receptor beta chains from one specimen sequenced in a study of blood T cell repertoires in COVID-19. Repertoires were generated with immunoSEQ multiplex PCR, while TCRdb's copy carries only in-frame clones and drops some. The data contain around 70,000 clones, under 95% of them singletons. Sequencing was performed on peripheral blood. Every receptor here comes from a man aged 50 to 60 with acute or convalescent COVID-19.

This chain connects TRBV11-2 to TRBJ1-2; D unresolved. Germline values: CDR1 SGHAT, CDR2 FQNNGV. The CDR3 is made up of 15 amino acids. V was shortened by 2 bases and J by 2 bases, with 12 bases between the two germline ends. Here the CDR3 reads CASSLTLHKNYGYTF. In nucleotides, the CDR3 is TGTGCCAGCAGCTTAACCCTGCACAAGAACTATGGCTACACCTTC.

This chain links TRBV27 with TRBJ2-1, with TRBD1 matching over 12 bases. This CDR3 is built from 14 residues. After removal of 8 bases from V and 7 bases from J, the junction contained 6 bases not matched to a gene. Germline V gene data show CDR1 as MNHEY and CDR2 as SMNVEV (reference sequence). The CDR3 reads CASFGTGGSNEQFF. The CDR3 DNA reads TGTGCCAGCTTCGGGACAGGGGGCTCTAATGAGCAGTTCTTC.

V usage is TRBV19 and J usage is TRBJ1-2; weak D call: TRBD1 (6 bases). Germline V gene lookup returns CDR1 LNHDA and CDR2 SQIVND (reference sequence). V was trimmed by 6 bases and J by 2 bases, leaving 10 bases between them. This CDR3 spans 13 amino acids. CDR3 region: CASSDTGNYGYTF. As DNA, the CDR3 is TGTGCCAGTAGCGATACAGGGAACTATGGCTACACCTTC.

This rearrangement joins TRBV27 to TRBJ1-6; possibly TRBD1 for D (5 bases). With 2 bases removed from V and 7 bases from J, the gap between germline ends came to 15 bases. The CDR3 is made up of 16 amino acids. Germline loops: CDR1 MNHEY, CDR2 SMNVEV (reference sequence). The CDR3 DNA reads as TGTGCCAGCAGTTTAGGCAGGGCCTTGGGGAATTCACCCCTCCACTTT. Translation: CASSLGRALGNSPLHF.

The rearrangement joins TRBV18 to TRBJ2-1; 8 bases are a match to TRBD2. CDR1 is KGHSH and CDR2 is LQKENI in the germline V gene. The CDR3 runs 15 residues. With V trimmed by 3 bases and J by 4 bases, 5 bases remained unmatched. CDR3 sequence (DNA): TGTGCCAGCTCACCTCCCGGGACTAGGTACAATGAGCAGTTCTTC. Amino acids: CASSPPGTRYNEQFF.

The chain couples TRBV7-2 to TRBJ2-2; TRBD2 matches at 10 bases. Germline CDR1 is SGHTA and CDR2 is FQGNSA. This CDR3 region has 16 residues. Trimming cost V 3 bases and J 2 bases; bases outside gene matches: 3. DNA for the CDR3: TGTGCCAGCAGCTTTATAGCGGGGGGCAACACCGGGGAGCTGTTTTTT. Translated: CASSFIAGGNTGELFF.

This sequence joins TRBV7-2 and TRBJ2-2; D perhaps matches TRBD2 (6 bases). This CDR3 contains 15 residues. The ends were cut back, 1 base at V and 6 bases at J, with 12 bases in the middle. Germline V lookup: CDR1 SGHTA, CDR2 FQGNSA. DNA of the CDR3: TGTGCCAGCAGCTTAGAAGTCGGGGGTGCCGGGGAGCTGTTTTTT. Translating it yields CASSLEVGGAGELFF.

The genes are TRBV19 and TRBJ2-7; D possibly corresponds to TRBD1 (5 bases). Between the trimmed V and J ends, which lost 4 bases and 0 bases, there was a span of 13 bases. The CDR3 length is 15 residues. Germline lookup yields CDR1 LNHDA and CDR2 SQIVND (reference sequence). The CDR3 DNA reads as TGTGCCAGTAGTAACGGTCAGGGTGACTCCTACGAGCAGTACTTC. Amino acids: CASSNGQGDSYEQYF.

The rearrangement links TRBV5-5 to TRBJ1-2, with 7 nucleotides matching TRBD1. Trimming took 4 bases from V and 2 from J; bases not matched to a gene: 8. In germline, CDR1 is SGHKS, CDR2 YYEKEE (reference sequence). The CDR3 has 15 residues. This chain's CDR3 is CASSLSTGRNYGYTF. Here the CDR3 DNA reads TGTGCCAGCAGCCTGTCGACAGGGAGAAACTATGGCTACACCTTC.

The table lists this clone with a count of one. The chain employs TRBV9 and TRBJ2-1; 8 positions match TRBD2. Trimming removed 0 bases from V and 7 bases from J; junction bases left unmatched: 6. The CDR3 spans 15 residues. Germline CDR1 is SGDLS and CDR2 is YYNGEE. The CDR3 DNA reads TGTGCCAGCAGCGTAGCTCCCGGGGGGGCAAATGAGCAGTTCTTC. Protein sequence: CASSVAPGGANEQFF.

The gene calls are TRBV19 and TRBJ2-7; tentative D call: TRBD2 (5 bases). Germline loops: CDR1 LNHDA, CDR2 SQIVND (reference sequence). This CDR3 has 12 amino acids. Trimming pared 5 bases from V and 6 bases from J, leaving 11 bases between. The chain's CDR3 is CASSGLAGEQYV. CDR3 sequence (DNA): TGTGCCAGTAGTGGGCTAGCAGGCGAGCAGTACGTC.

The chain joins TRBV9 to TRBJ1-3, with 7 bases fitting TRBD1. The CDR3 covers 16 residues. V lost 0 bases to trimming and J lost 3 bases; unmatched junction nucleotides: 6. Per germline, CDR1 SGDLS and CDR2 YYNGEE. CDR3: CASSVGAGGNGNTIYF. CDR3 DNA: TGTGCCAGCAGCGTAGGGGCAGGGGGAAATGGAAACACCATATATTTT.

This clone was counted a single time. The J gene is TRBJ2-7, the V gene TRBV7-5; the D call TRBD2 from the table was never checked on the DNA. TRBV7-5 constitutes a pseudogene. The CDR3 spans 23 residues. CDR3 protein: CVRSLRGGTGHLLAGPKMDEQYF. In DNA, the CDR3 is TGTGTCAGAAGCTTAAGAGGGGGGACGGGCCACCTACTAGCGGGACCAAAGATGGACGAGCAGTACTTC.

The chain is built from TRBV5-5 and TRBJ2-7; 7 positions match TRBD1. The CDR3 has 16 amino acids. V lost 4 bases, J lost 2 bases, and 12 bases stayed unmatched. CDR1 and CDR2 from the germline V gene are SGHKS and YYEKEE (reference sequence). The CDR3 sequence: CASSIQGTPGTYEQYV. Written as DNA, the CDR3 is TGTGCCAGCAGCATACAGGGGACCCCCGGGACCTACGAGCAGTACGTC.

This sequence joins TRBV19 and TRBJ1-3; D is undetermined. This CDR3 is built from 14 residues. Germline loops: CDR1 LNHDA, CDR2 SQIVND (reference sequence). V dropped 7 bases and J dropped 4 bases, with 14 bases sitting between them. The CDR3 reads CASNTDLLGNTIYF. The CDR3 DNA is TGTGCCAGTAACACAGATCTCTTGGGAAACACCATATATTTT. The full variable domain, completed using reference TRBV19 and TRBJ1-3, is DGGITQSPKYLFRKEGQNVTLSCEQNLNHDAMYWYRQDPGQGLRLIYYSQIVNDFQKGDIAEGYSVSREKKESFPLTVTSAQKNPTAFYLCASNTDLLGNTIYFGEGSWLTVV.

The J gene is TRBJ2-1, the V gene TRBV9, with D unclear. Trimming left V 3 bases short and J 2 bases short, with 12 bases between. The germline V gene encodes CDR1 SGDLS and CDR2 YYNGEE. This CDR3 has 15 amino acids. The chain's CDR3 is CASSARGDPYNEQFF. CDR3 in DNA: TGTGCCAGCAGCGCGCGTGGAGACCCCTACAATGAGCAGTTCTTC. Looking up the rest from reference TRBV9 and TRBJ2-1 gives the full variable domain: DSGVTQTPKHLITATGQRVTLRCSPRSGDLSVYWYQQSLDQGLQFLIQYYNGEERAKGNILERFSAQQFPDLHSELNLSSLELGDSALYFCASSARGDPYNEQFFGPGTRLTVL.

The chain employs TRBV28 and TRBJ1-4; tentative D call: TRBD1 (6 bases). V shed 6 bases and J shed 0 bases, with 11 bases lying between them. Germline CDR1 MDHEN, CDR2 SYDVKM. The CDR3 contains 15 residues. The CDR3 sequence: CASRDSFATNEKLFF. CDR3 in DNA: TGTGCCAGCAGGGACAGCTTTGCAACTAATGAAAAACTGTTTTTT.

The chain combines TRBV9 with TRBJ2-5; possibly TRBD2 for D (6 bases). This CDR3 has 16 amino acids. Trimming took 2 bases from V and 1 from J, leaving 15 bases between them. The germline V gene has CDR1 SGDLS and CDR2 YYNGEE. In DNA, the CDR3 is TGTGCCAGCAGCGTTTTTTCTAGCGAGATCCAAGAGACCCAGTACTTC. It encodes CASSVFSSEIQETQYF.

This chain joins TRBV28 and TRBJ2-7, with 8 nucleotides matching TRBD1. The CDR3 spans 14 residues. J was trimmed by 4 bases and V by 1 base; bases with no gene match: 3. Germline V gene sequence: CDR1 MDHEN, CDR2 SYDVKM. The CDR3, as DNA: TGTGCCAGCAGTTTATTCAGGGGGCGATACGAGCAGTACGTC. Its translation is CASSLFRGRYEQYV.

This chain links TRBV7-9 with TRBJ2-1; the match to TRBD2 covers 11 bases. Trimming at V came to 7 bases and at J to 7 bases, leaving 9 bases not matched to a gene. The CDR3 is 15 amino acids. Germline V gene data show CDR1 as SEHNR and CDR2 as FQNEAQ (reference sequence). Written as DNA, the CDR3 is TGTGCCAGCACCAGGGTAGCGGGAGGGGAAAATGAGCAGTTCTTC. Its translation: CASTRVAGGENEQFF.

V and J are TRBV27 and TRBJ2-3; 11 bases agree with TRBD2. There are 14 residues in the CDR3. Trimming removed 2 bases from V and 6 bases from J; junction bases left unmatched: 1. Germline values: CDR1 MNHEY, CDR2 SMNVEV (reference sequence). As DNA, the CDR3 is TGTGCCAGCAGTTTAACTAGCGGGAGCGATACGCAGTATTTT. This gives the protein CASSLTSGSDTQYF.

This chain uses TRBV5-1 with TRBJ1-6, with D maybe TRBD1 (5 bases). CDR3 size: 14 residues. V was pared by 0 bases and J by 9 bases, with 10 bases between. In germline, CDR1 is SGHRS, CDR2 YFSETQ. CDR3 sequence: CASSLVQGGSPLHF. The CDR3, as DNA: TGCGCCAGCAGCTTGGTTCAGGGTGGTTCACCCCTCCACTTT.

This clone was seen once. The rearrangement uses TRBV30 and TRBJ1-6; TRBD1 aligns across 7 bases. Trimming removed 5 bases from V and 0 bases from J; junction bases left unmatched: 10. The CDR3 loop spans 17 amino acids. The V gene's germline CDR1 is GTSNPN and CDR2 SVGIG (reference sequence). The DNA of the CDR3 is TGTGCCTGGGATGACAGGGTGGGCAACTCCTATAATTCACCCCTCCACTTT. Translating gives CAWDDRVGNSYNSPLHF.

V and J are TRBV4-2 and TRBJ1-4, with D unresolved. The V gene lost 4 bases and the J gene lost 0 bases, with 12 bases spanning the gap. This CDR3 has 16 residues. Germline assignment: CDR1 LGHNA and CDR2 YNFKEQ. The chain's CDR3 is CASSPGSSATNEKLFF. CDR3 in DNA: TGTGCCAGCAGCCCCGGGTCCAGTGCAACTAATGAAAAACTGTTTTTT.

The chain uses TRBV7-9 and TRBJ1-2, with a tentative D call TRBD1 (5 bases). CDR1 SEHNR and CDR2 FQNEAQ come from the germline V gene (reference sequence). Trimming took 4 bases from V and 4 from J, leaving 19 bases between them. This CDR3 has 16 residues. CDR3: CASSSNAGQEAYGYTF. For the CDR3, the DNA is TGTGCCAGCAGCTCGAATGCAGGACAAGAAGCCTATGGCTACACCTTC.

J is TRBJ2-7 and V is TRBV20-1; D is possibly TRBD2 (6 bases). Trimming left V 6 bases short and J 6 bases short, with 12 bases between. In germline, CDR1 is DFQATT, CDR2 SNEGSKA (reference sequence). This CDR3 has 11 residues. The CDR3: CSAKAGFEQYF. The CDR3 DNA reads TGCAGTGCAAAGGCGGGGTTCGAGCAGTACTTC.

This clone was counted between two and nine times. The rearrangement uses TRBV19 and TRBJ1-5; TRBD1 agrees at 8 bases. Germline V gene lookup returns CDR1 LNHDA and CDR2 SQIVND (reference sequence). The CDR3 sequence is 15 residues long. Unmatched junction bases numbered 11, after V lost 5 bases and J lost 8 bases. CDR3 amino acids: CASSRQGKIGEPQHF. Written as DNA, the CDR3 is TGTGCCAGTAGTCGACAGGGGAAGATCGGGGAGCCCCAGCATTTT.

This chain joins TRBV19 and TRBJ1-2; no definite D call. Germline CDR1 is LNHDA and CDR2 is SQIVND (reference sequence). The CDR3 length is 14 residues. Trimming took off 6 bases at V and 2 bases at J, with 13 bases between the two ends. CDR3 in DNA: TGTGCCAGTAGCTCCCTGGGAGGCAACTATGGCTACACCTTC. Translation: CASSSLGGNYGYTF.

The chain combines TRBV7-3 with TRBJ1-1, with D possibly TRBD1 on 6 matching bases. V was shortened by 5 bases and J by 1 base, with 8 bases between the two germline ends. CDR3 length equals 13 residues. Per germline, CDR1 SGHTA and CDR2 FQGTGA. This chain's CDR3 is CASSQGSNTEAFF. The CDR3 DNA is TGTGCCAGCAGCCAGGGGTCGAACACTGAAGCTTTCTTT.

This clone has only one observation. CDR3 DNA sequence: TGCAGCGCCGGGACTTCTAATGAGCAGTTCTTC. Protein product: CSAGTSNEQFF. The chain joins TRBV29-1 to TRBJ2-1; tentative D call: TRBD2 (6 bases). The CDR3 is 11 residues long. CDR1 and CDR2 from the germline V gene are SQVTM and ANQGSEA. V gave up 7 bases and J gave up 7 bases, with 11 bases separating them.